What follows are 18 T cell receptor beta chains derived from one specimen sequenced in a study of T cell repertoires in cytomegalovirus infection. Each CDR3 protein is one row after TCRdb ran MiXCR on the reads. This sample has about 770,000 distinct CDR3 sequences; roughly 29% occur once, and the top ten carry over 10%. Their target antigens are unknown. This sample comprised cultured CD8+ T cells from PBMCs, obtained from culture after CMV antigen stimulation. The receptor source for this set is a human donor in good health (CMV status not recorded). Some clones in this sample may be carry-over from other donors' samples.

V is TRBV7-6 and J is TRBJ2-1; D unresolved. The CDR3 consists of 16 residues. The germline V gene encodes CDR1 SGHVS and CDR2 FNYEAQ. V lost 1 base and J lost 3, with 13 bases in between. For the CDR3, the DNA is TGTGCCAGCAGCTTAGGCAGGCTAACTTTCTACAATGAGCAGTTCTTC. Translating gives CASSLGRLTFYNEQFF.

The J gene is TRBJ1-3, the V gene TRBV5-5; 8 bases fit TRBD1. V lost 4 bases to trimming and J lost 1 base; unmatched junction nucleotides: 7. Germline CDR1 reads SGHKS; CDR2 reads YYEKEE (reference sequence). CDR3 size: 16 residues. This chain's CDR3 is CASSLPRDRSGNTIYF. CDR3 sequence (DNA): TGTGCCAGCAGCCTACCTCGGGACAGGTCTGGAAACACCATATATTTT. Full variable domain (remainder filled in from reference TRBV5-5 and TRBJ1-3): DAGVTQSPTHLIKTRGQQVTLRCSPISGHKSVSWYQQVLGQGPQFIFQYYEKEERGRGNFPDRFSARQFPNYSSELNVNALLLGDSALYLCASSLPRDRSGNTIYFGEGSWLTVV.

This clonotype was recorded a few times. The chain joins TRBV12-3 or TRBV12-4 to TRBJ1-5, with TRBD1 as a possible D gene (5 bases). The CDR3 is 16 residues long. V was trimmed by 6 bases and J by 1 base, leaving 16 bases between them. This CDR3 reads CASSSEVGGSNQPQHF. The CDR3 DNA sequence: TGTGCCAGCAGCTCGGAAGTGGGGGGAAGCAATCAGCCCCAGCATTTT.

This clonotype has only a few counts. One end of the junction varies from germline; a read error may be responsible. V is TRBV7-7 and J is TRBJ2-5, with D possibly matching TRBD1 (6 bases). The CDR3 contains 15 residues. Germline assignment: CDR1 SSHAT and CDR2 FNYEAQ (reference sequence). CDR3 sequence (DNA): TGTGCTAGCAGCTTAGCCCGGGACACCCAAGAGACCCAGTACTTC. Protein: CASSLARDTQETQYF.

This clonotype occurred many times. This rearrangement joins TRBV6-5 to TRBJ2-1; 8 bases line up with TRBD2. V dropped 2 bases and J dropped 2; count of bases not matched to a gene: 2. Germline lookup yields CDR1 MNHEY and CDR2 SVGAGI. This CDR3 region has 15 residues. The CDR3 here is CASSYTSGAYNEQFF. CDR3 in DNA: TGTGCCAGCAGTTACACTAGCGGAGCCTACAATGAGCAGTTCTTC.

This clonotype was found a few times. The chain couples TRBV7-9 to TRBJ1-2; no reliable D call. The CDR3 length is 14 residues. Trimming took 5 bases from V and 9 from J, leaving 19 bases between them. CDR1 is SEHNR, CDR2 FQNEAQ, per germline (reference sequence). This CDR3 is CASSRTDGRGSYTF. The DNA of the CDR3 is TGTGCCAGCAGCAGAACTGACGGGAGAGGGAGCTACACCTTC.

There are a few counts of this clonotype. CDR3 loop: CASSLGRGRELFF. CDR3 in DNA: TGTGCCAGCAGTCTGGGACGCGGCCGGGAGCTGTTTTTT. The chain employs TRBV12-3 or TRBV12-4 and TRBJ2-2; D may match TRBD1 or TRBD2 (5 bases each). This CDR3 has 13 residues. V gave up 5 bases and J gave up 9 bases, with 13 bases separating them.

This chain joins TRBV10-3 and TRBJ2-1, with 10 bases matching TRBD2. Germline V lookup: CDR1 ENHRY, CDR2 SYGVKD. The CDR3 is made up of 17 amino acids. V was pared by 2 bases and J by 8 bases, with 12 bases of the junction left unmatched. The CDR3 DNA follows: TGTGCCATCAGTGAGACTAGCGGGGCGGTACCTTGGGATGAGCAGTTCTTC. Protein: CAISETSGAVPWDEQFF.

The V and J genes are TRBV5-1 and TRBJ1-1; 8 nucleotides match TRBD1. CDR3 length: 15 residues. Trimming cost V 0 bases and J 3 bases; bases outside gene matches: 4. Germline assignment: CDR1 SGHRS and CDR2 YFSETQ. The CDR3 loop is CASSLVVTGDTEAFF. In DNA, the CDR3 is TGCGCCAGCAGCTTGGTGGTGACAGGGGACACTGAAGCTTTCTTT.

The CDR3 DNA follows: TGCAGTTCCGTAGGTGCGCCGACCGGTGAGCAGTTCTTC. Residues: CSSVGAPTGEQFF. The chain is built from TRBV20-1 and TRBJ2-1; no clear D gene. Per the germline V gene, CDR1 is DFQATT and CDR2 is SNEGSKA (reference sequence). This CDR3 has 13 residues. V lost 8 bases to trimming and J lost 9 bases, with 20 bases between them.

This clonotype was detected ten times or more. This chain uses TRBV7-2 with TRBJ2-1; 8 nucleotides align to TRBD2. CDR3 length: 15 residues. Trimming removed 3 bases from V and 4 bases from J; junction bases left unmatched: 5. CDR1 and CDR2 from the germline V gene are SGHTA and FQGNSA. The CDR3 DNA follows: TGTGCCAGCAGCTTCGGACTAGCAGATTACAATGAGCAGTTCTTC. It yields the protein CASSFGLADYNEQFF. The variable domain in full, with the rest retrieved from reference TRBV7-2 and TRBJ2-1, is GAGVSQSPSNKVTEKGKDVELRCDPISGHTALYWYRQSLGQGLEFLIYFQGNSAPDKSGLPSDRFSAERTGGSVSTLTIQRTQQEDSAVYLCASSFGLADYNEQFFGPGTRLTVL.

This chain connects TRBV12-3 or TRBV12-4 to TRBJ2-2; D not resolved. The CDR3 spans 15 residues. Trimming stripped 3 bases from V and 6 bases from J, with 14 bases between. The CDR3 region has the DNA TGTGCCAGCAGTTTTGGCAAAGTGGTCGCCGGGGAGCTGTTTTTT. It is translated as CASSFGKVVAGELFF.

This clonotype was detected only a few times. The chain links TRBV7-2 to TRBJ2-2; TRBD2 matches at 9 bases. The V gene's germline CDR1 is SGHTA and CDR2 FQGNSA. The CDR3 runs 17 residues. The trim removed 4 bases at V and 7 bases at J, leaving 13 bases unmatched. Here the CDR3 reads CASSSPGIAGAYGELFF. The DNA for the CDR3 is TGTGCCAGCAGCTCACCAGGGATAGCGGGGGCATACGGGGAGCTGTTTTTT. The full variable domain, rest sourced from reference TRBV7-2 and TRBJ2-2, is GAGVSQSPSNKVTEKGKDVELRCDPISGHTALYWYRQSLGQGLEFLIYFQGNSAPDKSGLPSDRFSAERTGGSVSTLTIQRTQQEDSAVYLCASSSPGIAGAYGELFFGEGSRLTVL.

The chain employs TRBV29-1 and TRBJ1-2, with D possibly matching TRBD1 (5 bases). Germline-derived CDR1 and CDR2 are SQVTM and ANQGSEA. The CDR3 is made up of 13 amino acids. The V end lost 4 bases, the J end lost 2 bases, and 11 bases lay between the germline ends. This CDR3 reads CSVGDGANYGYTF. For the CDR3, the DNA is TGCAGCGTTGGGGACGGGGCCAACTATGGCTACACCTTC.

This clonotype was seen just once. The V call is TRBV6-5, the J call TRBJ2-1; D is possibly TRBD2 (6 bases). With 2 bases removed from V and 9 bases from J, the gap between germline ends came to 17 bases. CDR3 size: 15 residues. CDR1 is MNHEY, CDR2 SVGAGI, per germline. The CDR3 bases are TGTGCCAGCAGTTACGCGGACGGTCAAGCGGGTGAGCAGTTCTTC. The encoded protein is CASSYADGQAGEQFF.

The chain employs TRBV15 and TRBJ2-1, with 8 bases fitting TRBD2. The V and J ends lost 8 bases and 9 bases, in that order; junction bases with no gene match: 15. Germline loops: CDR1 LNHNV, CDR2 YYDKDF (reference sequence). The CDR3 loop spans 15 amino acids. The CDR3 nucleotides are TGTGCCACCTCGGTACTAGCGGACCGTTCGGGTGAGCAGTTCTTC. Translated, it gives CATSVLADRSGEQFF.

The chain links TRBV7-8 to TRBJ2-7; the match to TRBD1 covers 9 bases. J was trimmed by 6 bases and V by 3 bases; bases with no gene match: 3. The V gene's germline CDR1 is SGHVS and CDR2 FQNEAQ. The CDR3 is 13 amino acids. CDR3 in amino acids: CASSLNRGREQYV. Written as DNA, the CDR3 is TGTGCCAGCAGCTTGAACAGGGGGCGCGAGCAGTACGTC.

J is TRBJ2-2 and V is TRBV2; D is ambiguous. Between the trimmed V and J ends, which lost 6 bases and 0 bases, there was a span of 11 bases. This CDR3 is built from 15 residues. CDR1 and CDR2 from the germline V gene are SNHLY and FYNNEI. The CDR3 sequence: CASRLNRANTGELFF. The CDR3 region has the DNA TGTGCCAGCAGATTGAACCGGGCGAACACCGGGGAGCTGTTTTTT.